These 20 T cell receptor beta chains originate from one sample sequenced in a study of cytomegalovirus exposure and HLA in healthy donors. 60 Vbeta and 13 Jbeta primers were used in PCR. Sequencing was performed with immunoSEQ multiplex PCR; in TCRdb, only in-frame clones are kept and a portion is missing. The sample lists 150,000 or so clones; 65% to 85% were seen once. The sample consisted of PBMCs. Receptors were obtained from a man aged 45-60 years in good health and CMV-seronegative.

The J gene is TRBJ1-1, the V gene TRBV30; D unclear. Germline CDR1 and CDR2: GTSNPN and SVGIG (reference sequence). The CDR3 length is 12 residues. V shed 4 bases and J shed 6 bases, with 12 bases lying between them. Written as DNA, the CDR3 is TGTGCCTGGACCCTCGAGGCCCCTGAAGCTTTCTTT. It encodes CAWTLEAPEAFF.

This chain links TRBV10-2 with TRBJ1-1; TRBD1 is a possible D gene (5 bases). V lost 3 bases and J lost 5, with 13 bases in between. The CDR3 contains 14 residues. Germline V gene sequence: CDR1 WSHSY, CDR2 SAAADI. Written as DNA, the CDR3 is TGCGCCAGCAGTGAATATGGGGGAGGGACTGAAGCTTTCTTT. It is translated as CASSEYGGGTEAFF.

The V gene is TRBV19, the J gene TRBJ1-4; D unclear. V gave up 5 bases and J gave up 0 bases, with 10 bases separating them. The CDR3 sequence is 15 residues long. The germline CDR1 and CDR2 sequences are LNHDA and SQIVND (reference sequence). The CDR3 region has the DNA TGTGCCAGTAGTGTCGACACAACAACTAATGAAAAACTGTTTTTT. Translated, it gives CASSVDTTTNEKLFF.

The chain has TRBV11-3 and TRBJ1-5, with D perhaps matching TRBD1 (5 bases). Germline lookup yields CDR1 SGHNT and CDR2 YENEEA. CDR3 length: 13 amino acids. Trimming pared 5 bases from V and 7 bases from J, leaving 12 bases between. This chain's CDR3 is CASSPRSGQPQHF. CDR3 sequence (DNA): TGTGCCAGCAGCCCCCGATCAGGGCAGCCCCAGCATTTT.

This clone turned up a few times. V usage is TRBV5-1 and J usage is TRBJ2-5; the D is unclear. Germline V CDR1 and CDR2: SGHRS, YFSETQ. The CDR3 has 17 amino acids. Trimming left V 0 bases short and J 3 bases short, with 18 bases between. In DNA, the CDR3 is TGCGCCAGCAGCTTGGGATCTGTGACAAACAAGAAAGAGACCCAGTACTTC. Amino acids: CASSLGSVTNKKETQYF.

The rearrangement links TRBV19 to TRBJ1-1; D is undetermined. Trimming pared 2 bases from V and 1 base from J, leaving 5 bases between. Germline V gives CDR1 LNHDA, CDR2 SQIVND (reference sequence). The CDR3 has 13 amino acids. DNA of the CDR3: TGTGCCAGTAGTATAATCAAGAACACTGAAGCTTTCTTT. Translated: CASSIIKNTEAFF.

This rearrangement joins TRBV9 to TRBJ1-3; tentatively, D is TRBD1 (5 bases). This CDR3 has 15 residues. The ends were cut back, 1 base at V and 0 bases at J, with 8 bases in the middle. Looked up from germline, CDR1 is SGDLS and CDR2 is YYNGEE. The CDR3 spells CASSVTTDSGNTIYF. CDR3 bases: TGTGCCAGCAGCGTAACGACAGACTCTGGAAACACCATATATTTT.

This clone was counted a few times. The chain carries TRBV11-3 and TRBJ2-7; D perhaps matches TRBD2 (6 bases). The germline gives CDR1 SGHNT, CDR2 YENEEA. The V end was cut by 2 bases, the J end by 6 bases, with 8 bases between. The CDR3 loop spans 12 amino acids. This CDR3 is CASSLSGGEQYF. The CDR3 nucleotides read TGTGCCAGCAGCTTATCCGGGGGCGAGCAGTACTTC.

V usage is TRBV28 and J usage is TRBJ1-3; possible D gene TRBD1, 5 bases. CDR3 length: 13 residues. Germline V gene sequence: CDR1 MDHEN, CDR2 SYDVKM. Trimming took off 8 bases at V and 4 bases at J, with 12 bases between the two ends. The CDR3 is CASSTGGGNTIYF. The CDR3 DNA reads TGTGCCAGCTCAACCGGGGGAGGAAACACCATATATTTT.

The chain has TRBV29-1 and TRBJ2-7; D may be TRBD2 (7 bases). Trimming shortened V by 4 bases and J by 0 bases, and 13 bases separated the two germline ends. Germline V gene sequence: CDR1 SQVTM, CDR2 ANQGSEA. The CDR3 contains 14 residues. The CDR3 DNA follows: TGCAGCGTTGGGGAGGGACAAGCCTCCTACGAGCAGTACTTC. As protein: CSVGEGQASYEQYF.

The chain carries TRBV28 and TRBJ2-7, with D possibly matching TRBD1 (5 bases). The V gene's germline CDR1 is MDHEN and CDR2 SYDVKM. Trimming left V 8 bases short and J 2 bases short, with 13 bases between. The CDR3 runs to 13 residues. The DNA for the CDR3 is TGTGCCAGCCAAAAAGCAGGGCCCTACGAGCAGTACTTC. Translated: CASQKAGPYEQYF.

This sequence joins TRBV28 and TRBJ1-3; the match to TRBD1 covers 7 bases. The CDR3 is 18 residues long. V lost 6 bases, J lost 0 bases, and 14 bases stayed unmatched. The germline V gene encodes CDR1 MDHEN and CDR2 SYDVKM. The CDR3 region is CASSTGDSPGDSGNTIYF. The CDR3 coding sequence is TGTGCCAGCAGCACCGGGGACAGTCCAGGTGACTCTGGAAACACCATATATTTT.

This clone appeared a few times. V and J are TRBV7-9 and TRBJ1-5; TRBD1 aligns across 7 bases. Germline V gene data show CDR1 as SEHNR and CDR2 as FQNEAQ (reference sequence). The J segment lost 5 bases and the V segment lost 5 bases, leaving 3 bases of the junction unmatched. The CDR3 is 13 residues long. The CDR3 is CASSVTGDQPQHF. Here the CDR3 DNA reads TGTGCCAGCAGCGTTACAGGGGATCAGCCCCAGCATTTT.

The rearrangement joins TRBV6-1 to TRBJ2-4; D uncertain. This CDR3 is 11 amino acids long. Germline assignment: CDR1 MNHNS and CDR2 SASEGT. V was pared by 3 bases and J by 6 bases, with 3 bases between. CDR3 in DNA: TGTGCCAGCAGTGATCGAAACATTCAGTACTTC. Translating gives CASSDRNIQYF.

This clone occurred a few times. The chain combines TRBV27 with TRBJ2-7; 7 bases are shared with TRBD1. The CDR3 is 13 residues long. Trimming removed 6 bases from V and 3 bases from J; junction bases left unmatched: 5. The germline V gene encodes CDR1 MNHEY and CDR2 SMNVEV (reference sequence). CDR3 amino acids: CASSRDRGYEQYF. The DNA of the CDR3 is TGTGCCAGCAGCCGGGACAGAGGCTACGAGCAGTACTTC.

The V gene is TRBV30, the J gene TRBJ2-5; the D gene is possibly TRBD2 (6 bases). The CDR3 consists of 15 residues. Trimming left V 1 base short and J 2 bases short, with 14 bases between. Germline assignment: CDR1 GTSNPN and CDR2 SVGIG (reference sequence). The CDR3 region has the DNA TGTGCCTGGAGTGGTGCGGGAAGATTACAAGAGACCCAGTACTTC. Translated: CAWSGAGRLQETQYF.

This rearrangement joins TRBV28 to TRBJ1-4; no firm D call. This CDR3 has 14 amino acids. V dropped 2 bases and J dropped 4 bases, with 8 bases sitting between them. CDR1 is MDHEN and CDR2 is SYDVKM in the germline V gene. The CDR3 bases are TGTGCCAGCAGTTTACGGGGAAATAATGAAAAACTGTTTTTT. Translated, it gives CASSLRGNNEKLFF.

The J gene is TRBJ1-5, the V gene TRBV7-2; perhaps TRBD1 as D (5 bases). Germline loops: CDR1 SGHTA, CDR2 FQGNSA. Trimming removed 1 base from V and 1 base from J, with 8 bases in between. CDR3 length equals 15 residues. The CDR3 DNA reads as TGTGCCAGCAGCTTAGGGGGCATAAGCAATCAGCCCCAGCATTTT. It specifies CASSLGGISNQPQHF.

As regards this clone: Other DNA sequences in this sample translate to the same CDR3. This chain joins TRBV5-1 and TRBJ2-1; 14 bases fit TRBD2. Germline CDR1 and CDR2: SGHRS and YFSETQ. The V segment lost 4 bases and the J segment 0 bases; nucleotides outside the gene matches: 3. This CDR3 has 17 amino acids. CDR3 sequence (DNA): TGCGCCAGCAGCCCGGGGACTAGCGGGAGCTCCTACAATGAGCAGTTCTTC. Protein: CASSPGTSGSSYNEQFF. The variable domain in full, completed from reference TRBV5-1 and TRBJ2-1, reads KAGVTQTPRYLIKTRGQQVTLSCSPISGHRSVSWYQQTPGQGLQFLFEYFSETQRNKGNFPGRFSGRQFSNSRSEMNVSTLELGDSALYLCASSPGTSGSSYNEQFFGPGTRLTVL.

The V call is TRBV28, the J call TRBJ2-5, with TRBD2 matching over 11 bases. Looked up from germline, CDR1 is MDHEN and CDR2 is SYDVKM. There are 17 residues in the CDR3. Trimming removed 4 bases from V and 2 bases from J; junction bases left unmatched: 9. The CDR3 region has the DNA TGTGCCAGCAGTTCCCTGAGACTAGCGGGAATGCAAGAGACCCAGTACTTC. Its protein is CASSSLRLAGMQETQYF.